This TCR beta chain was profiled in a study of T cells in Graves' hyperthyroidism and ophthalmopathy. General study findings and limits: Blood samples included most of the expanded thyroid clonotypes exceeding 0.001. In simple terms, a model built on 13 V-J features told ophthalmopathy apart from stable hyperthyroidism.

This clonotype was found a few times. The antigen is unknown. Trimming shortened V by 1 base and J by 6 bases, and 16 bases separated the two germline ends. Germline V gene lookup returns CDR1 SGHVS and CDR2 FQNEAQ. The CDR3 is 15 amino acids. Amplification yielded TCR beta CDR3 regions, with RNA transcripts as the source. The TCR CDR3 first-round RT-PCR relied on the HTBI primer set. TCRdb redid the calling of the multiplex PCR reads with MiXCR, one entry per CDR3 protein. The sample holds about 720,000 distinct CDR3 sequences, 18% seen once. The study collected blood at first hyperthyroidism diagnosis, before any ophthalmopathy symptoms arose.

Sequencing input: blood. The V gene is TRBV7-8, the J gene TRBJ2-7; D not certain. The origin of this receptor is a woman between 50 and 59 years old with Graves' hyperthyroidism that later progressed to Graves' ophthalmopathy. The CDR3 reads CASSLGVPASGEQYF. The CDR3 DNA reads TGTGCCAGCAGCTTAGGGGTCCCAGCCTCCGGCGAGCAGTACTTC.